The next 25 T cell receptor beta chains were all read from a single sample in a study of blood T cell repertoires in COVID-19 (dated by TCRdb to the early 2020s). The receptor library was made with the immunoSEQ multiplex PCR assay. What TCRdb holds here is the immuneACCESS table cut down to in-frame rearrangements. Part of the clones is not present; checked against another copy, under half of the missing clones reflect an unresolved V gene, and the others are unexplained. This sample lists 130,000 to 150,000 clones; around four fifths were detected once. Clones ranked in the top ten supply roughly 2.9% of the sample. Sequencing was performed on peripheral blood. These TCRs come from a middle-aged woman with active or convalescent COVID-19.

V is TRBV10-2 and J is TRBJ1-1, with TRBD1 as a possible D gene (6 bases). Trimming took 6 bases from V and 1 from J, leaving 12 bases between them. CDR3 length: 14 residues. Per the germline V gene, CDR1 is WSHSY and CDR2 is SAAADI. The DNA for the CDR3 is TGCGCCAGCAGCCTACAGGGAGCGAACACTGAAGCTTTCTTT. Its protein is CASSLQGANTEAFF.

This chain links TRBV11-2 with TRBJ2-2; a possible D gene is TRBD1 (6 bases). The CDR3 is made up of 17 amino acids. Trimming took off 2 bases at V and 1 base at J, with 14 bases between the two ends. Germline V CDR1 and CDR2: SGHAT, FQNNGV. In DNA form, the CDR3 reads TGTGCCAGCAGCTTAATGGGTACAGGGCAGAACACCGGGGAGCTGTTTTTT. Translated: CASSLMGTGQNTGELFF.

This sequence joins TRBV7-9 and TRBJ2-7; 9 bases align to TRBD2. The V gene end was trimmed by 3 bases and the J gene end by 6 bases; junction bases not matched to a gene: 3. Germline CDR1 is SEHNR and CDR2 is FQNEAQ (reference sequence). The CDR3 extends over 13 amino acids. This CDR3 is CASSFLAGSEQYF. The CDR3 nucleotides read TGTGCCAGCAGCTTCCTAGCGGGGAGCGAGCAGTACTTC.

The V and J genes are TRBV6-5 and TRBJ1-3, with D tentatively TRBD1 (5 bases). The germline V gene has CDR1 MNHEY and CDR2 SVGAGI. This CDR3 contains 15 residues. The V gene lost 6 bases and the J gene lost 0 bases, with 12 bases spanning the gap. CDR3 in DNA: TGTGCCAGCAGCCCCGACAGAAGCTCTGGAAACACCATATATTTT. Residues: CASSPDRSSGNTIYF.

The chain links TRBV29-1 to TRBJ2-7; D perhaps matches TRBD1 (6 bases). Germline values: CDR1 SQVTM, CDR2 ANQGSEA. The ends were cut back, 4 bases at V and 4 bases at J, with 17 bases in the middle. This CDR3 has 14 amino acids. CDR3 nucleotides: TGCAGCGTTGCTGGAGAGCTGGGGGCTTACGAGCAGTACTTC. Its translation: CSVAGELGAYEQYF.

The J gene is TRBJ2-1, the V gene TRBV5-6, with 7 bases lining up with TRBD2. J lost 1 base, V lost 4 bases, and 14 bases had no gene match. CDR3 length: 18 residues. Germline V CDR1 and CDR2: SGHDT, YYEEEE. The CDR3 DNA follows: TGTGCCAGCAGCCCTAGGGCCCACCTAGCGGCGTCCTACAATGAGCAGTTCTTC. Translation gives CASSPRAHLAASYNEQFF. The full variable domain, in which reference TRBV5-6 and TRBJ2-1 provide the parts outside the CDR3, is DAGVTQSPTHLIKTRGQQVTLRCSPKSGHDTVSWYQQALGQGPQFIFQYYEEEERQRGNFPDRFSGHQFPNYSSELNVNALLLGDSALYLCASSPRAHLAASYNEQFFGPGTRLTVL.

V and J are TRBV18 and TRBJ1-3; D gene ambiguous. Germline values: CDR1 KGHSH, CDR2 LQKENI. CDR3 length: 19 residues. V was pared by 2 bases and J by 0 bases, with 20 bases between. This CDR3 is CASSPYPGAALSSGNTIYF. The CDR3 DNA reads TGTGCCAGCTCACCATACCCCGGAGCGGCCCTGAGCTCTGGAAACACCATATATTTT.

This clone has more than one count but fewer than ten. The chain's CDR3 is CAISESGGEKLFF. The CDR3 nucleotides read TGTGCCATCAGTGAGTCGGGGGGTGAAAAACTGTTTTTT. The V call is TRBV10-3, the J call TRBJ1-4; perhaps TRBD1 as D (5 bases). This CDR3 is built from 13 residues. Germline CDR1 is ENHRY and CDR2 is SYGVKD. Trimming cost V 0 bases and J 7 bases, with 6 bases left between them.

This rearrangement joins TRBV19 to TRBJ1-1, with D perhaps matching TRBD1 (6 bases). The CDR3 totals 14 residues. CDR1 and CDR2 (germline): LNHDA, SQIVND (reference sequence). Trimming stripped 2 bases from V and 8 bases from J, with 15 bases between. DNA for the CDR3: TGTGCCAGTAGTATATATGAGACAGGCATCGAAGCTTTCTTT. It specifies CASSIYETGIEAFF.

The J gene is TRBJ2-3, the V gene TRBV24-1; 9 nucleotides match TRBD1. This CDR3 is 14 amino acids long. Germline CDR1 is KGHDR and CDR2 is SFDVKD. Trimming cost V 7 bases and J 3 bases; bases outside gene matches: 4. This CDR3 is CATSPGTGTDTQYF. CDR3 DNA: TGTGCCACCAGCCCCGGGACAGGGACAGATACGCAGTATTTT.

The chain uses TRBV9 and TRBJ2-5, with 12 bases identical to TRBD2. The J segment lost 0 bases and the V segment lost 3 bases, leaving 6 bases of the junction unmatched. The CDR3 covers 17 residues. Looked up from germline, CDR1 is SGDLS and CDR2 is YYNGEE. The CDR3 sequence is CASSGRTSGMYQETQYF. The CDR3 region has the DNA TGTGCCAGCAGCGGACGGACTAGCGGGATGTACCAAGAGACCCAGTACTTC.

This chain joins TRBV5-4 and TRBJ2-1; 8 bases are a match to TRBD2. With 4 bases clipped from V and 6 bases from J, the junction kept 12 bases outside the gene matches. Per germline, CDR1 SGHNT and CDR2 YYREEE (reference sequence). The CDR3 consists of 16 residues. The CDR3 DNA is TGTGCCAGCAGCCAGGAAGGACTAGCAGCCACCAATGAGCAGTTCTTC. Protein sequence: CASSQEGLAATNEQFF.

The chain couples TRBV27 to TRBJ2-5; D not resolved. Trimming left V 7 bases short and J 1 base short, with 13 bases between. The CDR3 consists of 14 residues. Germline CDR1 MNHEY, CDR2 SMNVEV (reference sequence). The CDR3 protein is CASKEQRGQETQYF. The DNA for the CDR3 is TGTGCCAGCAAGGAGCAGCGTGGCCAAGAGACCCAGTACTTC.

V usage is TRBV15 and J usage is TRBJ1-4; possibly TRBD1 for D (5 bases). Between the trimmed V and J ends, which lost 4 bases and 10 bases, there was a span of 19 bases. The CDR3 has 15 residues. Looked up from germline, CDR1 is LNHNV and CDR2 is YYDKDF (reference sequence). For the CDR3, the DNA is TGTGCCACCAGCACTCCAGCGGGGGTAGGAGGAAAACTGTTTTTT. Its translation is CATSTPAGVGGKLFF.

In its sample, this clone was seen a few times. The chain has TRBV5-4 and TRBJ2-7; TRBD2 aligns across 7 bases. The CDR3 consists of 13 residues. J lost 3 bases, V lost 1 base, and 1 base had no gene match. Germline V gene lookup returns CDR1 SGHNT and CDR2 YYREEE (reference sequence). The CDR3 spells CASSLTGGYEQYF. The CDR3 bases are TGTGCCAGCAGCTTGACGGGGGGCTACGAGCAGTACTTC.

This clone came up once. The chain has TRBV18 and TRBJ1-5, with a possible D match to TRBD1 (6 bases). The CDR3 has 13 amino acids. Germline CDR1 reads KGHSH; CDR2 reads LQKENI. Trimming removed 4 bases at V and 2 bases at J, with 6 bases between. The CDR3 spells CASSQGGNQPQHF. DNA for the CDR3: TGTGCCAGCTCACAGGGGGGCAATCAGCCCCAGCATTTT.

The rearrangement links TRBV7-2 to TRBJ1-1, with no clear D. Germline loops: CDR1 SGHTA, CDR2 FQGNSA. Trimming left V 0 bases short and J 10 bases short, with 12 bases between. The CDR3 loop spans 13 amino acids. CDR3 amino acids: CASSLAGSGRAFF. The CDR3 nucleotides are TGTGCCAGCAGCTTAGCCGGAAGCGGTCGAGCTTTCTTT. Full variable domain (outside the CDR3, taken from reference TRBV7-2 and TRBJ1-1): GAGVSQSPSNKVTEKGKDVELRCDPISGHTALYWYRQSLGQGLEFLIYFQGNSAPDKSGLPSDRFSAERTGGSVSTLTIQRTQQEDSAVYLCASSLAGSGRAFFGQGTRLTVV.

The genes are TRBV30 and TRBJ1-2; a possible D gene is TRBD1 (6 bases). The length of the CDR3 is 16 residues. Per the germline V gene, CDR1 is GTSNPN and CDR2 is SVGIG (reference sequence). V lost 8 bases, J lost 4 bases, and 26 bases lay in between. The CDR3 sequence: CAGTRQGPDAAYGYTF. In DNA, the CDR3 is TGTGCCGGCACGAGGCAGGGGCCCGACGCCGCCTATGGCTACACCTTC.

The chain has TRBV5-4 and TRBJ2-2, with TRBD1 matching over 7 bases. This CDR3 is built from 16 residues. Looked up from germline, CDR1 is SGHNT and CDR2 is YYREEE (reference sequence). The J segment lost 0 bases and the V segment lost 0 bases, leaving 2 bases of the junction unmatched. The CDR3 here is CASSLDRGPNTGELFF. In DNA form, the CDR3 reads TGTGCCAGCAGCTTGGATAGGGGGCCGAACACCGGGGAGCTGTTTTTT.

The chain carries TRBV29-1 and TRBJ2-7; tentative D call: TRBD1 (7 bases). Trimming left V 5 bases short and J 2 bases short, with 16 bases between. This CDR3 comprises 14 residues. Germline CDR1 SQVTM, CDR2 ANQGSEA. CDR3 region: CSVLRDSPPYEQYF. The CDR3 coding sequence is TGCAGCGTTCTGCGGGACAGTCCTCCCTACGAGCAGTACTTC.

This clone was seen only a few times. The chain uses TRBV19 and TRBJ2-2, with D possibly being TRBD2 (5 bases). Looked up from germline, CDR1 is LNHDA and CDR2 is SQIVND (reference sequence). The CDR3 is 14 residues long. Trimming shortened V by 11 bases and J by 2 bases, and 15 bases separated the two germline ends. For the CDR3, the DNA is TGTGCCGGTCGGAGGACTGCTAACACCGGGGAGCTGTTTTTT. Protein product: CAGRRTANTGELFF.

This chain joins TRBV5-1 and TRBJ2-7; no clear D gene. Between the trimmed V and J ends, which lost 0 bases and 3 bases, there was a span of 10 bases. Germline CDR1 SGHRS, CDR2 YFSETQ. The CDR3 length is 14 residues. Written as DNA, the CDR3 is TGCGCCAGCAGCTTGGCCTCCGGTCACTACGAGCAGTACTTC. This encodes CASSLASGHYEQYF.

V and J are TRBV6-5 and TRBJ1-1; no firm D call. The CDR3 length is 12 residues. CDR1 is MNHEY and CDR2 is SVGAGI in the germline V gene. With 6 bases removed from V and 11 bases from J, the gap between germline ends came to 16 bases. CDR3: CASRQPDSLAFF. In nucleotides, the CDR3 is TGTGCCAGCAGACAACCCGATTCATTGGCTTTCTTT.

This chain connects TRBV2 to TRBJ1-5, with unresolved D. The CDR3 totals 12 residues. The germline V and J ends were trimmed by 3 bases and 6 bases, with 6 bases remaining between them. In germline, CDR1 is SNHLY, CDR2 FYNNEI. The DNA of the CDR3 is TGTGCCAGCAGTGACTGGAGTCAGCCCCAGCATTTT. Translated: CASSDWSQPQHF.

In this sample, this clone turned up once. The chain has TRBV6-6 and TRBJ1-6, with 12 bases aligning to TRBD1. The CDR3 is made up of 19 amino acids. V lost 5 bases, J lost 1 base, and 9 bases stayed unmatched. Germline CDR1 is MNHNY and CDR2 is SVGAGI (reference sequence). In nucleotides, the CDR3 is TGTGCCAGCAGTCCTGGGACAGGGGGCGCCGGGTCCTATAATTCACCCCTCCACTTT. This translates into CASSPGTGGAGSYNSPLHF.